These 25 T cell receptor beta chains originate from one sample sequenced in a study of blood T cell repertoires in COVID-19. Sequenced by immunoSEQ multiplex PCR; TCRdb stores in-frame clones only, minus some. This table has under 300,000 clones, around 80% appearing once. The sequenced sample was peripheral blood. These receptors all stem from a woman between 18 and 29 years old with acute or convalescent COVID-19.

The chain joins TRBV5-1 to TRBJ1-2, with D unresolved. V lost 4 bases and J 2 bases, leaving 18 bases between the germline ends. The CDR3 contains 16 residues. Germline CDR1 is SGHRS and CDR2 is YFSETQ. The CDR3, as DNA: TGCGCCAGCAGCACCGGAGAGTACCTCTTAAACTATGGCTACACCTTC. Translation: CASSTGEYLLNYGYTF.

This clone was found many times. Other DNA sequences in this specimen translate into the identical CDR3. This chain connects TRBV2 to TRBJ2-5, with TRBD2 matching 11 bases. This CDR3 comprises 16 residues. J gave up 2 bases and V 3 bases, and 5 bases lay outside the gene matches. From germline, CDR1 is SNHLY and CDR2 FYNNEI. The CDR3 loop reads CASSEGGTSGQETQYF. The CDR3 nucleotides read TGTGCCAGCAGTGAGGGGGGGACTAGCGGACAAGAGACCCAGTACTTC.

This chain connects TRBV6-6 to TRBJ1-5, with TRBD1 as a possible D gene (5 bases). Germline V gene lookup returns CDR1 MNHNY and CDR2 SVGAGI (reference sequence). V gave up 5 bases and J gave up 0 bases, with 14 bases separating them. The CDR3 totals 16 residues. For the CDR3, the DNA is TGTGCCAGCAGTCCCGGCCAGGGAACTAGCAATCAGCCCCAGCATTTT. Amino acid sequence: CASSPGQGTSNQPQHF.

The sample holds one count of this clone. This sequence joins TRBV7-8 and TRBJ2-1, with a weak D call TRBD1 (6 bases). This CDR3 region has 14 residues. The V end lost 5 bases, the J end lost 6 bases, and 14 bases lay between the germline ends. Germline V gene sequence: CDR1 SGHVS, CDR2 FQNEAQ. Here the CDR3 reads CASSPARGFNEQFF. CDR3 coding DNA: TGTGCCAGCAGCCCCGCCAGGGGCTTCAATGAGCAGTTCTTC. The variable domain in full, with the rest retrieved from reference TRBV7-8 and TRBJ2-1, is GAGVSQSPRYKVAKRGQDVALRCDPISGHVSLFWYQQALGQGPEFLTYFQNEAQLDKSGLPSDRFFAERPEGSVSTLKIQRTQQEDSAVYLCASSPARGFNEQFFGPGTRLTVL.

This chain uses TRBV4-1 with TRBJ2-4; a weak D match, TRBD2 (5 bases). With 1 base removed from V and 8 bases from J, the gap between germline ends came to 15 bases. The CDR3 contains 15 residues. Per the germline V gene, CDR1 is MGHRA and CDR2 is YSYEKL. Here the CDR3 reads CASSQVSAEVDIQYF. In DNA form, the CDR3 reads TGCGCCAGCAGCCAAGTTAGCGCCGAGGTCGACATTCAGTACTTC.

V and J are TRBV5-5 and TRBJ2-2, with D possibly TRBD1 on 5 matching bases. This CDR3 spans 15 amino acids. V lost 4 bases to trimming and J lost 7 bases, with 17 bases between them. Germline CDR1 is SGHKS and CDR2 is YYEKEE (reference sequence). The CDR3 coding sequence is TGTGCCAGCAGCGTACACCGCACAGGCGTCGGGGAGCTGTTTTTT. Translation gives CASSVHRTGVGELFF.

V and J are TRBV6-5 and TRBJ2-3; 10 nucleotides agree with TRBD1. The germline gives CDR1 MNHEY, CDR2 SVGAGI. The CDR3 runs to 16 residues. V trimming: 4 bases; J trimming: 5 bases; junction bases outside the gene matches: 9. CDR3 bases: TGTGCCAGCAGTTTGGAGACAGGGGGCGCGAGAGATACGCAGTATTTT. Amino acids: CASSLETGGARDTQYF.

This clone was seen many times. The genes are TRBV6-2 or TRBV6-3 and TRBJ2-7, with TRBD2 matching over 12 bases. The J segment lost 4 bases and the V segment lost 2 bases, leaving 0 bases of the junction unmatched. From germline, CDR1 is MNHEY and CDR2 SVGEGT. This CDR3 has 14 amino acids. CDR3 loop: CASSYGTSGYEQYF. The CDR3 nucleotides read TGTGCCAGCAGTTACGGGACTAGCGGGTACGAGCAGTACTTC.

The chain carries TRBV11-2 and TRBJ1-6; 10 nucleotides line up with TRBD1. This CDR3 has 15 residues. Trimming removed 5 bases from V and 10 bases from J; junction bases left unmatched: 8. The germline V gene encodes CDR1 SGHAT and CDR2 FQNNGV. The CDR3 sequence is CASSGRTGGGSPLHF. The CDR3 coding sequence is TGTGCCAGCAGCGGGAGGACAGGGGGTGGGTCACCCCTCCACTTT.

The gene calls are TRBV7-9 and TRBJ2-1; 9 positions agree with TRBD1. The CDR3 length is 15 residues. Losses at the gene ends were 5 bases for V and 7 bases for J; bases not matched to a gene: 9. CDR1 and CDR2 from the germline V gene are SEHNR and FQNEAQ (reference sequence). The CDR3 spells CASSPGTGLKNEQFF. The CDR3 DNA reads TGTGCCAGCAGCCCTGGGACAGGGTTGAAGAATGAGCAGTTCTTC.

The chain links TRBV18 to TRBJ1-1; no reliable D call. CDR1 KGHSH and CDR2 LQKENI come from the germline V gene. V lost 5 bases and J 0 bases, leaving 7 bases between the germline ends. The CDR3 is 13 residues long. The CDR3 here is CASSDQVNTEAFF. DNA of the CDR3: TGTGCCAGCTCAGACCAGGTGAACACTGAAGCTTTCTTT.

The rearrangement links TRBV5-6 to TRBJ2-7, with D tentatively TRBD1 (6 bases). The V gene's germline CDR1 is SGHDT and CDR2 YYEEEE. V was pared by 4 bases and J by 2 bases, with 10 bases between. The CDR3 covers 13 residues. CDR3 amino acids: CASSNEGAYEQYF. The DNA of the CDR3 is TGTGCCAGCAGCAATGAGGGGGCCTACGAGCAGTACTTC.

CDR3 coding DNA: TGTGCCAGCTCAGCCGGCGACAGCGGCTACACCTTC. Its translation is CASSAGDSGYTF. The chain joins TRBV18 to TRBJ1-2, with a weak D call TRBD1 (5 bases). In germline, CDR1 is KGHSH, CDR2 LQKENI. V shed 5 bases and J shed 8 bases, with 12 bases lying between them. This CDR3 comprises 12 residues.

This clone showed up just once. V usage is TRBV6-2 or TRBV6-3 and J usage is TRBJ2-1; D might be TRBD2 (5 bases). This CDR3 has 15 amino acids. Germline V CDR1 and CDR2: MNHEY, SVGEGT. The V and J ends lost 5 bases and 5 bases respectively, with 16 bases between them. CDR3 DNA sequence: TGTGCCAGCAGTAGGAGCGGTAGGCCGGACAATGAGCAGTTCTTC. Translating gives CASSRSGRPDNEQFF.

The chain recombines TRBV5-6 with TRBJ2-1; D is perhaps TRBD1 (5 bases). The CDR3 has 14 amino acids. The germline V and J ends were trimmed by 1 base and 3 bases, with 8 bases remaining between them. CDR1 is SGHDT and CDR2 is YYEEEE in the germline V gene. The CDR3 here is CASSLLGRYNEQFF. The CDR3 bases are TGTGCCAGCAGCTTGCTGGGGCGCTACAATGAGCAGTTCTTC.

CDR3 sequence (DNA): TGTGCCAGCAGTTTATTTGGGCAGAAGACTGAAGCTTTCTTT. Translation gives CASSLFGQKTEAFF. V is TRBV27 and J is TRBJ1-1; D not resolved. The germline CDR1 and CDR2 sequences are MNHEY and SMNVEV (reference sequence). V was shortened by 1 base and J by 5 bases, with 11 bases between the two germline ends. The CDR3 contains 14 residues.

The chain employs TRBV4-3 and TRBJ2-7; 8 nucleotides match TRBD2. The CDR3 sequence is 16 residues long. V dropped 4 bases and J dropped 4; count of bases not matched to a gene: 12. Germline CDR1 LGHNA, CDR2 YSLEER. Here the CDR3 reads CASSLLETGGPYEQYF. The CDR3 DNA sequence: TGCGCCAGCAGCCTTTTGGAGACGGGAGGGCCTTACGAGCAGTACTTC.

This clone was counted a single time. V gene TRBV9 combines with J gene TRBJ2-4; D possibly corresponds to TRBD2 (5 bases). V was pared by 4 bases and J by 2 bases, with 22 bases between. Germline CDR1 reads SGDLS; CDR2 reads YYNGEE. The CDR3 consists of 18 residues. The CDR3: CASSPGVGVPLTKNIQYF. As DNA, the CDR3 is TGTGCCAGCAGCCCAGGCGTGGGAGTCCCCCTTACCAAAAACATTCAGTACTTC.

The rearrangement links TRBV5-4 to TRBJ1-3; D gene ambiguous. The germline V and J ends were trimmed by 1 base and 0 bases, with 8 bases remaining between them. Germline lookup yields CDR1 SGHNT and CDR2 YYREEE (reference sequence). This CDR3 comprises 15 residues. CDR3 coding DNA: TGTGCCAGCAGCTTGATCGGAGGCTCTGGAAACACCATATATTTT. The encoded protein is CASSLIGGSGNTIYF.

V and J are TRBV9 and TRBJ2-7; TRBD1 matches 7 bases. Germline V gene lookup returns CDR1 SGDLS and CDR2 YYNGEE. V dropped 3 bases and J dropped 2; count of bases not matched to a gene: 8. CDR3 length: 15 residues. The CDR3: CASSARRDSTYEQYF. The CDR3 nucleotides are TGTGCCAGCAGCGCACGCCGGGACAGCACCTACGAGCAGTACTTC.

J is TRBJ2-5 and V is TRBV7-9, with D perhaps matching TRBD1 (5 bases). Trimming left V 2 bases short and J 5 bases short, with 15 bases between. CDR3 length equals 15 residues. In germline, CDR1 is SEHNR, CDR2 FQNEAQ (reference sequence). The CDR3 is CASSLFGAFGETQYF. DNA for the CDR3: TGTGCCAGCAGCTTATTTGGGGCGTTTGGGGAGACCCAGTACTTC.

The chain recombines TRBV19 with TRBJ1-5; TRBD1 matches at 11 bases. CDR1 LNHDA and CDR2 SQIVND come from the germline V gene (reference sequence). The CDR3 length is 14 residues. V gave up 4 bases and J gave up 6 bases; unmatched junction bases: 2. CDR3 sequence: CASSTDRGRQPQHF. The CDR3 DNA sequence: TGTGCCAGTAGTACGGACAGGGGGCGTCAGCCCCAGCATTTT.

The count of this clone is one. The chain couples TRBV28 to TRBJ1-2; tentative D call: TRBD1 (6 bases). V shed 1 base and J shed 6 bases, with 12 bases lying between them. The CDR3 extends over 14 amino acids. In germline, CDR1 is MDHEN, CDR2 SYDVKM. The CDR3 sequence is CASSLSAGVHGYTF. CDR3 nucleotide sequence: TGTGCCAGCAGTTTATCGGCAGGGGTCCATGGCTACACCTTC.

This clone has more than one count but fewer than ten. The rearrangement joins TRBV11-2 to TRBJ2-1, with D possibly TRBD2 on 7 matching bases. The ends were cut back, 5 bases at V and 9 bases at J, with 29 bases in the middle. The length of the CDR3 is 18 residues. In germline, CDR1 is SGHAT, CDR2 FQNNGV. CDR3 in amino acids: CASSERIPTGAGAREQFF. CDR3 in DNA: TGTGCCAGCAGCGAAAGAATCCCCACGGGGGCGGGAGCGCGTGAGCAGTTCTTC.

CDR3 nucleotide sequence: TGTGCCAGCAGCAAGCTAGCGGTACAAGAGACCCAGTACTTC. This sequence encodes CASSKLAVQETQYF. The rearrangement joins TRBV14 to TRBJ2-5; 7 bases align to TRBD2. The V and J ends lost 5 bases and 2 bases, in that order; junction bases with no gene match: 5. Germline CDR1 is SGHDN and CDR2 is FVKESK. This CDR3 region has 14 residues.